One sample yielded the 25 T cell receptor beta chains listed below, sequenced in a study of technical replicates of blood from a handful of donors. TCRdb keeps only in-frame clones here, not all; method: immunoSEQ multiplex PCR. The sample records about 15,000 clones, 85% to 90% being singletons. Material: PBMCs. Every receptor here comes from a human donor in good health.

This clone was detected only a few times. The gene calls are TRBV18 and TRBJ1-1; D perhaps matches TRBD1 (6 bases). CDR3 length: 15 amino acids. V lost 5 bases, J lost 0 bases, and 13 bases lay in between. Germline lookup yields CDR1 KGHSH and CDR2 LQKENI. The chain's CDR3 is CASSDRTEMNTEAFF. Written as DNA, the CDR3 is TGTGCCAGCTCAGACAGGACAGAGATGAACACTGAAGCTTTCTTT.

Only a few counts were recorded for this clone. This chain connects TRBV10-1 to TRBJ1-1; D remains ambiguous. CDR1 and CDR2 (germline): WNHNN, SYGVQD (reference sequence). V was pared by 6 bases and J by 4 bases, with 12 bases between. This CDR3 spans 13 amino acids. The CDR3, as DNA: TGCGCCAGCAGCAACGGGCGGGCCACTGAAGCTTTCTTT. It specifies CASSNGRATEAFF.

The rearrangement uses TRBV27 and TRBJ2-1; 10 bases fit TRBD2. J gave up 2 bases and V 0 bases, and 1 base lay outside the gene matches. Per the germline V gene, CDR1 is MNHEY and CDR2 is SMNVEV (reference sequence). The CDR3 is 16 amino acids. CDR3 in amino acids: CASSLSTSGTYNEQFF. The CDR3 nucleotides are TGTGCCAGCAGTTTATCAACTAGCGGGACCTACAATGAGCAGTTCTTC.

The chain is built from TRBV10-3 and TRBJ2-5, with 8 nucleotides matching TRBD2. The V gene's germline CDR1 is ENHRY and CDR2 SYGVKD. Germline trimming cut 4 bases from V and 5 bases from J; bases unmatched to any gene: 6. This CDR3 has 14 amino acids. The CDR3 DNA reads TGTGCCATCAGTGCGGGGGGGGGCGAGGAGACCCAGTACTTC. It codes for CAISAGGGEETQYF.

The chain employs TRBV7-2 and TRBJ2-7; a weak D match, TRBD2 (7 bases). Germline CDR1 is SGHTA and CDR2 is FQGNSA. Trimming took off 3 bases at V and 9 bases at J, with 15 bases between the two ends. CDR3 length: 13 residues. CDR3 bases: TGTGCCAGCAGCTTGGGGGGGCCCTCGGTGCAGTACTTC. Its protein is CASSLGGPSVQYF.

V gene TRBV7-9 combines with J gene TRBJ1-2; 9 bases fit TRBD1. Germline-derived CDR1 and CDR2 are SEHNR and FQNEAQ (reference sequence). Unmatched junction bases numbered 2, after V lost 1 base and J lost 2 bases. The CDR3 runs to 15 residues. CDR3 nucleotide sequence: TGTGCCAGCAGCTTAGGGGACAGGGACAACTATGGCTACACCTTC. Its protein product is CASSLGDRDNYGYTF.

This chain connects TRBV27 to TRBJ2-7, with a tentative D call TRBD1 (6 bases). The CDR3 is 16 amino acids. V was trimmed by 3 bases and J by 2 bases, leaving 17 bases between them. CDR1 and CDR2 (germline): MNHEY, SMNVEV (reference sequence). The CDR3 DNA is TGTGCCAGCAGTTTGGGTGGGGGCTTAAAAACCTACGAGCAGTACTTC. This codes for CASSLGGGLKTYEQYF.

V is TRBV7-2 and J is TRBJ2-2; D call uncertain. The V end was cut by 2 bases, the J end by 5 bases, with 9 bases between. This CDR3 is built from 14 residues. Per the germline V gene, CDR1 is SGHTA and CDR2 is FQGNSA. This chain's CDR3 is CASSLLRSTGELFF. Written as DNA, the CDR3 is TGTGCCAGCAGCTTACTCCGGAGTACCGGGGAGCTGTTTTTT.

A single count supports this clone. The rearrangement uses TRBV6-1 and TRBJ1-4; 8 nucleotides align to TRBD1. V lost 3 bases and J lost 8; bases outside the gene matches: 8. The germline V gene has CDR1 MNHNS and CDR2 SASEGT. The CDR3 runs to 15 residues. CDR3 protein: CASSDATGDREKLFF. CDR3 bases: TGTGCCAGCAGTGATGCGACAGGGGATCGGGAAAAACTGTTTTTT.

The chain couples TRBV27 to TRBJ1-2; 7 bases agree with TRBD1. CDR3 length equals 16 residues. CDR1 MNHEY and CDR2 SMNVEV come from the germline V gene (reference sequence). V was pared by 0 bases and J by 4 bases, with 8 bases of the junction left unmatched. CDR3 DNA sequence: TGTGCCAGCAGTTTATCGTATCCCAGGGACAGCTATGGCTACACCTTC. Translating it yields CASSLSYPRDSYGYTF.

This rearrangement joins TRBV25-1 to TRBJ2-2, with D perhaps TRBD1 (5 bases). Germline assignment: CDR1 MGHDK and CDR2 SYGVNS. The ends were cut back, 1 base at V and 5 bases at J, with 14 bases in the middle. The CDR3 runs 16 residues. This CDR3 reads CASSEFGRGGTGELFF. Here the CDR3 DNA reads TGTGCCAGCAGTGAATTCGGAAGGGGTGGTACCGGGGAGCTGTTTTTT. The full variable domain, with the rest looked up from reference TRBV25-1 and TRBJ2-2, is EADIYQTPRYLVIGTGKKITLECSQTMGHDKMYWYQQDPGMELHLIHYSYGVNSTEKGDLSSESTVSRIRTEHFPLTLESARPSHTSQYLCASSEFGRGGTGELFFGEGSRLTVL.

The chain is built from TRBV29-1 and TRBJ2-6; perhaps TRBD2 as D (6 bases). The CDR3 is 15 residues long. Germline V CDR1 and CDR2: SQVTM, ANQGSEA. Trimming shortened V by 4 bases and J by 1 base, and 11 bases separated the two germline ends. The CDR3 DNA follows: TGCAGCGTTGGGGCCGGGGGATCTGGGGCCAACGTCCTGACTTTC. Amino acid sequence: CSVGAGGSGANVLTF.

This chain links TRBV6-1 with TRBJ1-1; D not resolved. Germline CDR1 is MNHNS and CDR2 is SASEGT. The CDR3 extends over 11 amino acids. The V and J ends lost 7 bases and 3 bases respectively, with 6 bases between them. CDR3 amino acids: CASMGDTEAFF. The CDR3 DNA follows: TGTGCCAGCATGGGCGACACTGAAGCTTTCTTT.

V gene TRBV4-1 combines with J gene TRBJ1-2, with unresolved D. V was clipped by 1 base and J by 7 bases, with 13 bases between them. Per the germline V gene, CDR1 is MGHRA and CDR2 is YSYEKL. The CDR3 loop spans 14 amino acids. The CDR3 DNA reads as TGCGCCAGCAGCCAAGGGGTTGCAGGTTCTGGCTACACCTTC. Residues: CASSQGVAGSGYTF.

This chain links TRBV29-1 with TRBJ2-3, with a tentative D call TRBD2 (6 bases). Germline CDR1 is SQVTM and CDR2 is ANQGSEA. Trimming took 4 bases from V and 2 from J, leaving 13 bases between them. The CDR3 runs to 14 residues. Written as DNA, the CDR3 is TGCAGCGTTGTGGTGGGAGGTTTCACAGATACGCAGTATTTT. This sequence encodes CSVVVGGFTDTQYF.

The chain recombines TRBV6-1 with TRBJ1-2; 7 positions agree with TRBD1. Germline V gene data show CDR1 as MNHNS and CDR2 as SASEGT. The CDR3 runs to 14 residues. Unmatched junction bases numbered 6, after V lost 2 bases and J lost 6 bases. This CDR3 reads CASSEFQGEDGYTF. Written as DNA, the CDR3 is TGTGCCAGCAGTGAATTCCAGGGGGAGGATGGCTACACCTTC.

This clone was seen only a few times. The J gene is TRBJ2-6, the V gene TRBV10-1; the D gene is possibly TRBD1 (6 bases). Trimming took off 6 bases at V and 0 bases at J, with 12 bases between the two ends. CDR1 WNHNN and CDR2 SYGVQD come from the germline V gene (reference sequence). The CDR3 has 16 residues. DNA for the CDR3: TGCGCCAGCAGCCGATCAGGGGACTCTGGGGCCAACGTCCTGACTTTC. It specifies CASSRSGDSGANVLTF.

The chain has TRBV10-3 and TRBJ1-5; 7 nucleotides match TRBD1. V trimming: 10 bases; J trimming: 4 bases; junction bases outside the gene matches: 16. Germline V gene sequence: CDR1 ENHRY, CDR2 SYGVKD. This CDR3 comprises 16 residues. The CDR3 protein is CASKHRGLPGNQPQHF. The CDR3 DNA follows: TGTGCCAGCAAACACAGGGGCCTCCCCGGTAATCAGCCCCAGCATTTT.

The chain joins TRBV5-6 to TRBJ2-3, with 10 nucleotides matching TRBD2. From germline, CDR1 is SGHDT and CDR2 YYEEEE. The CDR3 is 19 amino acids. V lost 1 base and J lost 0; bases outside the gene matches: 11. The DNA for the CDR3 is TGTGCCAGCAGCTTGCTTCGGCTAGCGGGAGCCCCAAGCACAGATACGCAGTATTTT. Its protein is CASSLLRLAGAPSTDTQYF. Looking up the rest from reference TRBV5-6 and TRBJ2-3 gives the full variable domain: DAGVTQSPTHLIKTRGQQVTLRCSPKSGHDTVSWYQQALGQGPQFIFQYYEEEERQRGNFPDRFSGHQFPNYSSELNVNALLLGDSALYLCASSLLRLAGAPSTDTQYFGPGTRLTVL.

The chain couples TRBV6-5 to TRBJ1-2; TRBD1 matches 7 bases. Germline-derived CDR1 and CDR2 are MNHEY and SVGAGI. The CDR3 sequence is 13 residues long. Trimming removed 10 bases from V and 6 bases from J; junction bases left unmatched: 11. The CDR3: CATRADQGDGYTF. The CDR3, as DNA: TGTGCCACGAGGGCGGATCAGGGGGATGGCTACACCTTC.

V usage is TRBV9 and J usage is TRBJ2-3, with 8 bases identical to TRBD2. After removal of 2 bases from V and 2 bases from J, the junction contained 4 bases not matched to a gene. CDR3 length: 15 residues. Germline V gives CDR1 SGDLS, CDR2 YYNGEE. CDR3 coding DNA: TGTGCCAGCAGCGTGAGCGGGAGCTCCACAGATACGCAGTATTTT. Residues: CASSVSGSSTDTQYF.

This clone was recorded once. J is TRBJ2-1 and V is TRBV12-5; TRBD2 matches 8 bases. The CDR3 has 16 residues. The V segment lost 5 bases and the J segment 4 bases; nucleotides outside the gene matches: 10. Per germline, CDR1 LGHNT and CDR2 FRNRAP. CDR3 protein: CASGAGGTRLYNEQFF. In DNA, the CDR3 is TGTGCTAGTGGTGCTGGGGGGACTAGACTTTACAATGAGCAGTTCTTC.

V is TRBV25-1 and J is TRBJ2-1; 7 positions match TRBD2. J was trimmed by 5 bases and V by 5 bases; bases with no gene match: 6. Per germline, CDR1 MGHDK and CDR2 SYGVNS. The CDR3 extends over 14 amino acids. The CDR3 nucleotides read TGTGCCAGCAGTTGGGACTACCGGAACAATGAGCAGTTCTTC. Protein sequence: CASSWDYRNNEQFF.

V is TRBV5-6 and J is TRBJ2-7, with 8 bases aligning to TRBD1. The germline V gene encodes CDR1 SGHDT and CDR2 YYEEEE. The V and J ends lost 2 bases and 2 bases, in that order; junction bases with no gene match: 3. The CDR3 covers 14 residues. This CDR3 is CASSFSGGPYEQYF. The CDR3 nucleotides are TGTGCCAGCAGCTTCTCAGGGGGCCCCTACGAGCAGTACTTC.

J is TRBJ2-1 and V is TRBV2; a weak D match, TRBD2 (6 bases). The germline V and J ends were trimmed by 5 bases and 8 bases, with 13 bases remaining between them. This CDR3 is built from 13 residues. Per the germline V gene, CDR1 is SNHLY and CDR2 is FYNNEI. CDR3 in amino acids: CASSTAPGDEQFF. CDR3 DNA: TGTGCCAGCAGTACAGCCCCGGGGGATGAGCAGTTCTTC.